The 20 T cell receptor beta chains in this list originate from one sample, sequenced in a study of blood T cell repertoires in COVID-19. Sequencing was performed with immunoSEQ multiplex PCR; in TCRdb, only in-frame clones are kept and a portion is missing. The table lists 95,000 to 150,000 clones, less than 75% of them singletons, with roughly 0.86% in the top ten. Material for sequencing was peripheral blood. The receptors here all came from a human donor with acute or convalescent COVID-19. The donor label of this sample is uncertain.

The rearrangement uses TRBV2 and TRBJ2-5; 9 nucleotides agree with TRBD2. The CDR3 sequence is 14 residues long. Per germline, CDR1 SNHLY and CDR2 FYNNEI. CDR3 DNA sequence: TGTGCACTAGGGAAGCGGGGGGACCAAGAGACCCAGTACTTC. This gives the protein CALGKRGDQETQYF.

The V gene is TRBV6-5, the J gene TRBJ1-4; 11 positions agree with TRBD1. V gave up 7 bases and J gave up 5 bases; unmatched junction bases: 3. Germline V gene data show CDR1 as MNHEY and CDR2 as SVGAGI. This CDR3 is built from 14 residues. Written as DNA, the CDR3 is TGTGCCAGCAATTGGGACAGGGGGAATGAAAAACTGTTTTTT. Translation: CASNWDRGNEKLFF.

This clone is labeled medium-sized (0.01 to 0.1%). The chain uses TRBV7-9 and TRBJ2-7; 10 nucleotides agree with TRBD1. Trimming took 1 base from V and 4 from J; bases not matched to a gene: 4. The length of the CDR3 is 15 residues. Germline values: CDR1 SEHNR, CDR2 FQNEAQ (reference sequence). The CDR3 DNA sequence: TGTGCCAGCAGCTTAGGCCCGGGACAGGGGTACGAGCAGTACTTC. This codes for CASSLGPGQGYEQYF. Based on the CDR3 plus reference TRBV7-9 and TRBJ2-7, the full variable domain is DTGVSQNPRHKITKRGQNVTFRCDPISEHNRLYWYRQTLGQGPEFLTYFQNEAQLEKSRLLSDRFSAERPKGSFSTLEIQRTEQGDSAMYLCASSLGPGQGYEQYFGPGTRLTVT.

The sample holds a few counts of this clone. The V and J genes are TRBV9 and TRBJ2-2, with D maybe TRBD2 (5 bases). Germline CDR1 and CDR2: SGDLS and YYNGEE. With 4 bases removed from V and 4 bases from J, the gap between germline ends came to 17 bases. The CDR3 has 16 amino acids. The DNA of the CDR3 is TGTGCCAGCAGCAAAGGATCGGACTTGATCACCGGGGAGCTGTTTTTT. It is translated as CASSKGSDLITGELFF.

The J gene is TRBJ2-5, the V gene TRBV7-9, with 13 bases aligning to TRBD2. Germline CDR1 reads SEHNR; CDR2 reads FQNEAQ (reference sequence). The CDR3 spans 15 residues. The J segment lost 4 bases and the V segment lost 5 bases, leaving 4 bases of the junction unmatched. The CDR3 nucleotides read TGTGCCAGCAGCACAAGACTAGCGGGGGGAGAGACCCAGTACTTC. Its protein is CASSTRLAGGETQYF.

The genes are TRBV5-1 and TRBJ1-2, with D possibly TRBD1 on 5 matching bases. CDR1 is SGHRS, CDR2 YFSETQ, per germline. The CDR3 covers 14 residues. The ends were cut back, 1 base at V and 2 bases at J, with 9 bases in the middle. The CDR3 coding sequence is TGCGCCAGCAGCTTGATGACAGTCAACTATGGCTACACCTTC. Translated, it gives CASSLMTVNYGYTF.

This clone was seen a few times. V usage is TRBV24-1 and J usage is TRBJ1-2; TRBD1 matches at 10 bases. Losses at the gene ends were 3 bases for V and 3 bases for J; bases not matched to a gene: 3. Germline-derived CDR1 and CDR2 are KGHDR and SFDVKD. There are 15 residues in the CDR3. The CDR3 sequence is CATSDPGQGYYGYTF. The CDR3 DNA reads TGTGCCACCAGTGATCCGGGACAGGGGTACTATGGCTACACCTTC.

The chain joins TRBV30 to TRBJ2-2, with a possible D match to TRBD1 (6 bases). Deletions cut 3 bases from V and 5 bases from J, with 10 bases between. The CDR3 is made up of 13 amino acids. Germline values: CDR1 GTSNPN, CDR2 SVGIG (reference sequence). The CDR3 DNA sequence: TGTGCCTGGAGCGGGACATCGACCGGGGAGCTGTTTTTT. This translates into CAWSGTSTGELFF.

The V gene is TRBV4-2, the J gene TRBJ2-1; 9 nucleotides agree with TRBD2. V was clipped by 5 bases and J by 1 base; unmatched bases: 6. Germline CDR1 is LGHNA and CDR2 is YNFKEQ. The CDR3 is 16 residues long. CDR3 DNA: TGTGCCAGCAGCACCATAGCGGGGGCATCCTACAATGAGCAGTTCTTC. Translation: CASSTIAGASYNEQFF.

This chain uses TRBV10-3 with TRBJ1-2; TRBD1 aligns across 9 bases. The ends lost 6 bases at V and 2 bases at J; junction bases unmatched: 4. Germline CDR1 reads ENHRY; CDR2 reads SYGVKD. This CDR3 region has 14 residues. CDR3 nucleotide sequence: TGTGCCATCAGCCTCGGACAGGGGAACTATGGCTACACCTTC. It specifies CAISLGQGNYGYTF.

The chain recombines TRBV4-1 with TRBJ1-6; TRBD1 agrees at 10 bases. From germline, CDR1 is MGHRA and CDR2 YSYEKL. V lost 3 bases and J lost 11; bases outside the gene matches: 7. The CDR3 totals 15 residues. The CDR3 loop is CASSHPGTGAAPLHF. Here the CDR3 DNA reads TGCGCCAGCAGCCATCCCGGGACAGGGGCGGCACCCCTCCACTTT.

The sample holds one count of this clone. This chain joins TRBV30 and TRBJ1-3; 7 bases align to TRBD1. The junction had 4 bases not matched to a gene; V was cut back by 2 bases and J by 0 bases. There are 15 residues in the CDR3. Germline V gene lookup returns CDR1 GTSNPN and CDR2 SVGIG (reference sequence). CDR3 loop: CAWSRQGFSGNTIYF. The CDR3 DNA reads TGTGCCTGGAGTCGACAGGGCTTCTCTGGAAACACCATATATTTT.

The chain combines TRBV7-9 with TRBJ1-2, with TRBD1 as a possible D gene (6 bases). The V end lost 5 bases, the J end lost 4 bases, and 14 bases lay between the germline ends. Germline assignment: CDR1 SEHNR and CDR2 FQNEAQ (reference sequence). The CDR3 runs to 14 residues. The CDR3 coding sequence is TGTGCCAGCAGCGGAAACAGGGTAGGCTATGGCTACACCTTC. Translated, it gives CASSGNRVGYGYTF.

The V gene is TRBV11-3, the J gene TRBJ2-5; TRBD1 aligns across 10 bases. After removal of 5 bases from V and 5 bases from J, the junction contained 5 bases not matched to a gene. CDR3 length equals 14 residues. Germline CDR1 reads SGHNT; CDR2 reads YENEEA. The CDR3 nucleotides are TGTGCCAGCAGCGGGACAGGGGTCTCGGAGACCCAGTACTTC. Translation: CASSGTGVSETQYF.

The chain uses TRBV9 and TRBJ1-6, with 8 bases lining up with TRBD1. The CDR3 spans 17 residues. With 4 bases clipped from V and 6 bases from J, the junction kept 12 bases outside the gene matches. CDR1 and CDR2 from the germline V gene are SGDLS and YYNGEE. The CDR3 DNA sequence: TGTGCCAGCAGCTCGAATGCAGACAGGGGCTTTAATTCACCCCTCCACTTT. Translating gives CASSSNADRGFNSPLHF.

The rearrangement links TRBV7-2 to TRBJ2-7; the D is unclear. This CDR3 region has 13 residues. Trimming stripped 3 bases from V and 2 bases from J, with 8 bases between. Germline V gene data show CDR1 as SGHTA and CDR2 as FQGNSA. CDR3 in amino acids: CASSFGPAYEQYF. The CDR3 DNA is TGTGCCAGCAGCTTCGGTCCTGCCTACGAGCAGTACTTC. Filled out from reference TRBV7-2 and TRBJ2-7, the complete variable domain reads GAGVSQSPSNKVTEKGKDVELRCDPISGHTALYWYRQSLGQGLEFLIYFQGNSAPDKSGLPSDRFSAERTGGSVSTLTIQRTQQEDSAVYLCASSFGPAYEQYFGPGTRLTVT.

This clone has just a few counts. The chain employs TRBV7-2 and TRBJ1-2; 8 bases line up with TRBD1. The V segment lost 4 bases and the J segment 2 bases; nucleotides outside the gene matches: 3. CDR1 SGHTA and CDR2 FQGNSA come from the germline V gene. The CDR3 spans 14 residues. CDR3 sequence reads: CASSSGTGNYGYTF. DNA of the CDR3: TGTGCCAGCAGCTCAGGGACAGGCAACTATGGCTACACCTTC.

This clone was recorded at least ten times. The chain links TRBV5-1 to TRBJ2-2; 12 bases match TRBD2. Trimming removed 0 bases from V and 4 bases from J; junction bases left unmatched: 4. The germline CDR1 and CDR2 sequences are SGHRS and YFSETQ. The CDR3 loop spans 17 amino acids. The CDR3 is CASSLASGGAGTGELFF. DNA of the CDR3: TGCGCCAGCAGCTTGGCTAGCGGGGGGGCCGGCACCGGGGAGCTGTTTTTT.

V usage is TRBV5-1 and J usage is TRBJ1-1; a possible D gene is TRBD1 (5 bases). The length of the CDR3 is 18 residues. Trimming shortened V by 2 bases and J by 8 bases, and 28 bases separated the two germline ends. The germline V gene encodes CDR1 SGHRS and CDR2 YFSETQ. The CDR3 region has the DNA TGCGCCAGCAGCTTACTTCCGGGACGAACTTCCACGGGGGGAGAAGCTTTCTTT. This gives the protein CASSLLPGRTSTGGEAFF.

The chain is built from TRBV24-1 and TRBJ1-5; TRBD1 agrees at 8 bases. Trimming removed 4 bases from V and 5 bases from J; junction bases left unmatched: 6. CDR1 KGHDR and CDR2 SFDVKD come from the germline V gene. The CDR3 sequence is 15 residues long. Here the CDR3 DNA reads TGTGCCACCAGTGACCCCACAGGGGGGGATCAGCCCCAGCATTTT. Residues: CATSDPTGGDQPQHF.